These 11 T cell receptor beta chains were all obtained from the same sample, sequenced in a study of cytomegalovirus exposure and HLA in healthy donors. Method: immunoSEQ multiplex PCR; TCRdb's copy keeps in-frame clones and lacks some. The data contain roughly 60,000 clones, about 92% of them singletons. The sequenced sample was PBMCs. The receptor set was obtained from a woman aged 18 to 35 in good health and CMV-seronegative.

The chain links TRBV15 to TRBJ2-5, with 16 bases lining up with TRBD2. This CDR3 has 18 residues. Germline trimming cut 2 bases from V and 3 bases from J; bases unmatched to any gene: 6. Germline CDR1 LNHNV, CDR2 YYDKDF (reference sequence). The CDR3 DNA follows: TGTGCCACCAGCAGAACCGGGACTAGCGGGAGGGCCGAAGAGACCCAGTACTTC. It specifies CATSRTGTSGRAEETQYF.

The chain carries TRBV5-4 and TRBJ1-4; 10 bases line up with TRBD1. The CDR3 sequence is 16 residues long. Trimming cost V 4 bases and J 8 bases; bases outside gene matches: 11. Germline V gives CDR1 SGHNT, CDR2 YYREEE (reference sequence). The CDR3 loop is CASSLMDRGMEEKLFF. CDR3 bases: TGTGCCAGCAGCCTGATGGACAGGGGGATGGAGGAAAAACTGTTTTTT.

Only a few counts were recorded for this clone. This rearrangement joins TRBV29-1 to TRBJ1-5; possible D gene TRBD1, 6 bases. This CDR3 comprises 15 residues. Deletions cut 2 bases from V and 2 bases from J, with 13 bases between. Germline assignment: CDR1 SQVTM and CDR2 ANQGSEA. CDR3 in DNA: TGCAGCGTTGAAAAAGCCGCAGGGGGCAATCAGCCCCAGCATTTT. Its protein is CSVEKAAGGNQPQHF.

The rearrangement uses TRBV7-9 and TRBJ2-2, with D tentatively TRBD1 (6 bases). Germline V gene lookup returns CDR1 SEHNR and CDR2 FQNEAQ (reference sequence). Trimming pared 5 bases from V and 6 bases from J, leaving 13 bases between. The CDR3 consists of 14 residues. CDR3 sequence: CASSAGEGAGELFF. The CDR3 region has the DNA TGTGCCAGCAGCGCCGGTGAGGGGGCCGGGGAGCTGTTTTTT.

For the CDR3, the DNA is TGTGCCAGTAGTATCGACAGGACGAACTATGGCTACACCTTC. Translated: CASSIDRTNYGYTF. The rearrangement links TRBV19 to TRBJ1-2, with a possible D match to TRBD1 (6 bases). This CDR3 has 14 residues. The germline V gene has CDR1 LNHDA and CDR2 SQIVND (reference sequence). The V and J ends lost 3 bases and 2 bases respectively, with 10 bases between them.

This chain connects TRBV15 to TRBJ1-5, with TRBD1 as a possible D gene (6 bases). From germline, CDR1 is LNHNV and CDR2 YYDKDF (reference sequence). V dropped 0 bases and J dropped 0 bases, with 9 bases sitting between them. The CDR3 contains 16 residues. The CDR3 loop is CATSREPDSSNQPQHF. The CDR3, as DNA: TGTGCCACCAGCAGAGAGCCGGACAGTAGCAATCAGCCCCAGCATTTT.

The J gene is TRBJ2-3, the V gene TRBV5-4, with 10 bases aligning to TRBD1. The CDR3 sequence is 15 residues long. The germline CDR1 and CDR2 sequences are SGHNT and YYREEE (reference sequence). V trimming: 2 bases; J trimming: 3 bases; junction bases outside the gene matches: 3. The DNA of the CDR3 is TGTGCCAGCAGCTTACGACAGGGGGCAACAGATACGCAGTATTTT. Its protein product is CASSLRQGATDTQYF.

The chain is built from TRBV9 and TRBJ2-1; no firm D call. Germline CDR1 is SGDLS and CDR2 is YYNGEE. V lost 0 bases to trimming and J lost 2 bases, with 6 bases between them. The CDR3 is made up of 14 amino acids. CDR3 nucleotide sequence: TGTGCCAGCAGCGTAGGAGTGGCCTACAATGAGCAGTTCTTC. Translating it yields CASSVGVAYNEQFF.

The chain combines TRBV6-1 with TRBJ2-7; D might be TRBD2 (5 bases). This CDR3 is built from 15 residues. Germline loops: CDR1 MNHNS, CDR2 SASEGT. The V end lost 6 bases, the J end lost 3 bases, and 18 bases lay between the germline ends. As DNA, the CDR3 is TGTGCCAGCAGAGCTTCCTTGGGTGAGGGCTACGAGCAGTACTTC. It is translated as CASRASLGEGYEQYF.

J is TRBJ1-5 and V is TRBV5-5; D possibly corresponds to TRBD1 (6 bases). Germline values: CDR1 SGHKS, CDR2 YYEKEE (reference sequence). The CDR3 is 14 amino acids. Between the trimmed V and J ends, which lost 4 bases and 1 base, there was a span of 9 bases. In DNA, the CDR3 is TGTGCCAGCAGCAAACAGGGAAGCAATCAGCCCCAGCATTTT. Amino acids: CASSKQGSNQPQHF.

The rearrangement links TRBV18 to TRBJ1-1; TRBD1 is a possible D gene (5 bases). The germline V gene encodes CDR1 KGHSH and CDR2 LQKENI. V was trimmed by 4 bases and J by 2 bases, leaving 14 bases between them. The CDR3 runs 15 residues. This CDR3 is CASSLNWGDNTEAFF. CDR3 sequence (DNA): TGTGCCAGCTCACTAAACTGGGGGGATAACACTGAAGCTTTCTTT.